The 8 T cell receptor beta chains below all came from one sample that was sequenced in a study of blood T cell repertoires in COVID-19 (dated by TCRdb to the early 2020s). The library was prepared using the immunoSEQ multiplex PCR assay. TCRdb stores this immuneACCESS table with in-frame sequences only. Part of the clones is absent; in the studies checked, under half of the shortfall reflects unresolved V genes, and no reason is known for the rest. Present in this sample are about 130,000 clones, more than 75% of which were seen just once. Of the sample, around 5% falls within the top ten clones. The sample consisted of peripheral blood. All receptors derive from a woman in her sixties or seventies with COVID-19, enrolled during active disease.

The V call is TRBV30, the J call TRBJ1-5, with 8 bases that match TRBD1. V lost 0 bases, J lost 3 bases, and 4 bases stayed unmatched. CDR1 and CDR2 from the germline V gene are GTSNPN and SVGIG (reference sequence). CDR3 length equals 15 residues. In nucleotides, the CDR3 is TGTGCCTGGAGTGTCGACAGGGGCATCAATCAGCCCCAGCATTTT. Its translation: CAWSVDRGINQPQHF. Full variable domain (outside the CDR3, taken from reference TRBV30 and TRBJ1-5): SQTIHQWPATLVQPVGSPLSLECTVEGTSNPNLYWYRQAAGRGLQLLFYSVGIGQISSEVPQNLSASRPQDRQFILSSKKLLLSDSGFYLCAWSVDRGINQPQHFGDGTRLSIL.

The chain couples TRBV5-1 to TRBJ1-4; 9 bases agree with TRBD1. Germline values: CDR1 SGHRS, CDR2 YFSETQ. The CDR3 spans 18 residues. V shed 5 bases and J 0 bases; nucleotides not matched to a gene: 11. The CDR3 region has the DNA TGCGCCAGCAGAGTCGGGACAGGGTCGTCAACAACTAATGAAAAACTGTTTTTT. Amino acid sequence: CASRVGTGSSTTNEKLFF. Together with reference TRBV5-1 and TRBJ1-4, the CDR3 gives the full variable domain: KAGVTQTPRYLIKTRGQQVTLSCSPISGHRSVSWYQQTPGQGLQFLFEYFSETQRNKGNFPGRFSGRQFSNSRSEMNVSTLELGDSALYLCASRVGTGSSTTNEKLFFGSGTQLSVL.

V and J are TRBV7-2 and TRBJ1-3, with D hard to call. The ends were cut back, 5 bases at V and 7 bases at J, with 15 bases in the middle. This CDR3 has 14 amino acids. Germline V CDR1 and CDR2: SGHTA, FQGNSA. DNA for the CDR3: TGTGCCAGCAGCCTCGGACTGGCGGGCAACACCATATATTTT. It codes for CASSLGLAGNTIYF.

This clone was counted only a few times. The rearrangement uses TRBV5-1 and TRBJ1-2; D is unresolved. The CDR3 is 11 amino acids. Trimming removed 3 bases at V and 8 bases at J, with 8 bases between. Germline V gene data show CDR1 as SGHRS and CDR2 as YFSETQ. This chain's CDR3 is CASSSDGGYTF. CDR3 in DNA: TGCGCCAGCAGCTCAGACGGGGGCTACACCTTC.

The V and J genes are TRBV9 and TRBJ1-3; D is ambiguous. The CDR3 covers 13 residues. V was pared by 3 bases and J by 8 bases, with 12 bases between. Germline V gene lookup returns CDR1 SGDLS and CDR2 YYNGEE. CDR3 DNA sequence: TGTGCCAGCAGCGCCGCAGCTGAGGACACCATATATTTT. Translated: CASSAAAEDTIYF. The full variable domain, rest sourced from reference TRBV9 and TRBJ1-3, is DSGVTQTPKHLITATGQRVTLRCSPRSGDLSVYWYQQSLDQGLQFLIQYYNGEERAKGNILERFSAQQFPDLHSELNLSSLELGDSALYFCASSAAAEDTIYFGEGSWLTVV.

The chain couples TRBV10-1 to TRBJ1-5, with D hard to call. The CDR3 extends over 16 amino acids. From germline, CDR1 is WNHNN and CDR2 SYGVQD (reference sequence). V gave up 7 bases and J gave up 5 bases, with 21 bases separating them. The CDR3 DNA follows: TGCGCCAGCAAAAAATTAGGGAGACATCAAGATCAGCCCCAGCATTTT. Encoded protein: CASKKLGRHQDQPQHF.

This CDR3 reads CASRGYGNSPLHF. As DNA, the CDR3 is TGTGCCAGCCGAGGGTATGGCAATTCACCCCTCCACTTT. The V call is TRBV7-2, the J call TRBJ1-6, with no clear D. V was trimmed by 8 bases and J by 7 bases, leaving 12 bases between them. The CDR3 is 13 residues long. The germline gives CDR1 SGHTA, CDR2 FQGNSA.

This clone appeared a few times. V gene TRBV19 combines with J gene TRBJ2-1; 16 bases match TRBD2. The CDR3 extends over 20 amino acids. The germline V gene has CDR1 LNHDA and CDR2 SQIVND (reference sequence). V shed 5 bases, J shed 2 bases, and the junction held 12 bases outside the gene matches. The CDR3 sequence is CASSHPRGLAGGKTYNEQFF. The CDR3 region has the DNA TGTGCCAGTAGTCACCCCAGGGGACTAGCGGGGGGGAAAACCTACAATGAGCAGTTCTTC. Together with reference TRBV19 and TRBJ2-1, the CDR3 gives the full variable domain: DGGITQSPKYLFRKEGQNVTLSCEQNLNHDAMYWYRQDPGQGLRLIYYSQIVNDFQKGDIAEGYSVSREKKESFPLTVTSAQKNPTAFYLCASSHPRGLAGGKTYNEQFFGPGTRLTVL.